The following is a TCR beta chain sequence with its context. Its specificity is unknown. These data originate in a study of cytomegalovirus exposure and HLA in healthy donors. Overall study results and limits: The dataset shows that most TCR sequences were rare, while some public TCRs occurred in many donors. An observed cluster of highly shared sequence variants was recorded as a likely sequencing artifact.

Trimming removed 2 bases from V and 0 bases from J, with 5 bases in between. Germline V gene sequence: CDR1 ENHRY, CDR2 SYGVKD. The length of the CDR3 is 14 residues. 13 Jbeta primers and 60 Vbeta primers were used for the PCR. Per the original methods: In a later analysis, the count reached 75 million to 90 million unique TCR beta chains, with approximately 11 million shared. Data came from immunoSEQ multiplex PCR; TCRdb stores just in-frame clones and leaves some out. V, J and clone size were drawn from that table, and D and trimming were deduced from the DNA. The data show 75,000 to 100,000 clones, 69% seen once. Samples came from healthy bone marrow donors.

This clonotype originated in a female donor in good health and CMV-seronegative. Input material: PBMCs. The rearrangement links TRBV10-3 to TRBJ1-5; D unresolved. The CDR3 DNA reads TGTGCCATCAGTGAGAGAGATAGCAATCAGCCCCAGCATTTT. Translated: CAISERDSNQPQHF.